The clone carrying this T cell receptor (beta chain) appeared a few times. The data were taken from a study of response to subunit inactivated influenza vaccine. The V and J ends lost 3 bases and 2 bases respectively, with 11 bases between them. The CDR3 is 14 amino acids. TCRdb re-derived calls from the RT-PCR reads in MiXCR, one entry per CDR3 protein. The data show about 700,000 distinct CDR3 sequences, with approximately 14% seen just once and 5.5% to 8% held by the top ten. The chain is built from TRBV12-3 or TRBV12-4 and TRBJ2-7; no reliable D call. The sequence derives from a man over 45 who received an inactivated influenza vaccine. The sample was PBMCs from blood, taken around 15 days before vaccination. This chain's CDR3 is CASSFNLDPYEQYF. The CDR3 DNA reads TGTGCCAGCAGTTTTAACCTCGATCCCTACGAGCAGTACTTC.